A single T cell receptor beta chain is shown here with its context. Only in-frame clones appear in the TCRdb table, and some are missing; sequencing was by immunoSEQ multiplex PCR. Of approximately 59,000 clones listed, approximately 87% were seen once; the top ten hold roughly 4.3%. This sample is part of a study of blood T cell repertoires in COVID-19. Study-wide context: The analysed material was cDNA or gDNA that came from T cells, B-cell-depleted T cells, or PBMCs.

The CDR3 is made up of 14 amino acids. With 3 bases removed from V and 7 bases from J, the gap between germline ends came to 13 bases. Germline CDR1 is LGHDT and CDR2 is YNNKEL (reference sequence). The specimen sequenced was peripheral blood. This chain uses TRBV3-1 (or the pseudogene TRBV3-2) with TRBJ2-4, with a tentative D call TRBD1 (6 bases). This sequence was found in a man aged 40-49 years with active COVID-19. The CDR3 loop is CASSHQGSGNIQYF. The CDR3 DNA reads TGTGCCAGCAGCCACCAGGGGTCGGGTAACATTCAGTACTTC.